This T cell receptor (beta chain) was captured by sequencing in a study of blood T cell repertoires in COVID-19 (dated by TCRdb to the early 2020s). General notes on the study: Samples covering the acute and convalescent phases of COVID-19 were provided by collaborators in the United States, Italy and Spain. The prospective study material was composed of cDNA or gDNA derived from T cells, B-cell-depleted T cells, or PBMCs. Deeply sampled blood TCRbeta repertoires from subjects exposed to, actively infected with, or recovered from COVID-19 were included in the dataset. The repertoires were released in a freely available public database meant as a resource for research on the immune response to SARS-CoV-2. Samples were obtained from the ongoing ImmuneRACE study (first 160 participants) and from 1,254 subjects provided by 6 global collaborators. A de-identified subject ID, COVID-19 status, age in years and sex were almost always included in the sample metadata. Where available, HLA class I and class II types were taken from metadata supplied by the sample provider and were not determined by assay-based typing. Overall study results and their limits: Clinical and demographic metadata were provided uncurated, with the amount varying by source and participant.

CDR1 MNHEY and CDR2 SMNVEV were looked up in the germline V gene (reference sequence). Including the terminal cysteine and phenylalanine, the CDR3 comprises 17 residues. The sequence is cut down to CDR3 DNA, 51 bases in frame from base 1. V is cut back by 1 base and J by 4 bases, with 8 bases in the junction unmatched. TCRbeta CDR3 regions were amplified from genomic DNA by means of the immunoSEQ Assay, a bias-controlled multiplex PCR. Per the authors' processing: Nucleated cell counts per sample were estimated from amplification of reference gene primers within the assay. To quantify the absolute abundance of each unique TCRbeta CDR3 rearrangement, sequence reads were collapsed and filtered. For each sample, productive Simpson clonality was calculated as the square root of Simpson's diversity index across productive rearrangements. Imported from immuneACCESS, the table was reduced by TCRdb to in-frame sequences with V and J called. These copies leave out some clones; in studies compared against another copy, an unresolved V gene accounts for under half, and the cause of the remainder is not known. That table is the source of V, J and clone size, and D and trimming were worked out from the DNA. The sample profile shows about 71,000 clones; roughly 90% of them were found once. Jointly, the top ten make up 0.77% of the sample.

Each collaborating institution followed its own protocols to collect whole blood in K2EDTA tubes. Collaborator samples were shipped for TCRbeta analysis as frozen whole blood, isolated PBMCs, or DNA extracted from either sample type. On this clone itself: Its recognized antigen is unknown. No base-level quality is on record; no much larger clone is a single base apart.

The specimen sequenced was peripheral blood. The chain employs TRBV27 and TRBJ2-2; TRBD2 lines up with 8 middle nucleotides. This clonotype was sampled from a woman of 80 years or more with acute or convalescent COVID-19. The nucleotides are TGTGCCAGCAGTTTATATCGGGGGGGGCCGACCACCGGGGAGCTGTTTTTT. Its protein reads: CASSLYRGGPTTGELFF.